The 29 T cell receptor beta chains presented below share a single source sample, sequenced in a study of T-cell reconstitution after alpha-beta-depleted transplantation in children. Preparation of the TCRbeta library used unique molecular identifiers. TCRdb recomputed calls from the PCR reads with MiXCR, one row per CDR3 protein. The sample yields approximately 230,000 distinct CDR3 sequences, approximately 24% seen once. Sequenced here: PBMCs, mostly from graft donor cells, sampled 360 days after TCRalphabeta/CD19-depleted stem cell transplant. The source is a female patient between 2 and 15 years old who had a stem cell transplant for congenital amegakaryocytic thrombocytopenia, so the T cells may come from the graft donor.

The chain uses TRBV29-1 and TRBJ2-4; D may correspond to TRBD1 or TRBD2 (5 bases each). This CDR3 is 13 amino acids long. Germline V CDR1 and CDR2: SQVTM, ANQGSEA. V was pared by 3 bases and J by 8 bases, with 14 bases between. The CDR3, as DNA: TGCAGCGTTGATAGTCCGCTGGGGGACATTCAGTACTTC. Protein sequence: CSVDSPLGDIQYF.

The chain recombines TRBV10-3 with TRBJ2-7; TRBD1 matches 7 bases. Germline V gene sequence: CDR1 ENHRY, CDR2 SYGVKD. The CDR3 contains 13 residues. Unmatched junction bases numbered 8, after V lost 10 bases and J lost 2 bases. The CDR3 spells CASTGTATYEQYF. CDR3 in DNA: TGTGCCAGTACCGGGACAGCCACCTACGAGCAGTACTTC.

This clonotype was detected a few times. This chain links TRBV5-1 with TRBJ2-5, with 9 positions matching TRBD1. The CDR3 is made up of 15 amino acids. Per germline, CDR1 SGHRS and CDR2 YFSETQ. After removal of 4 bases from V and 4 bases from J, the junction contained 8 bases not matched to a gene. The CDR3 nucleotides are TGCGCCAGCAGCAGATTACAGGGGGCCGGAGAGACCCAGTACTTC. It specifies CASSRLQGAGETQYF.

This clonotype counts as medium-sized. This CDR3 reads CASSQDSSPVEAFF. The DNA of the CDR3 is TGCGCCAGCAGCCAAGATAGTTCTCCTGTTGAAGCTTTCTTT. The chain joins TRBV4-3 to TRBJ1-1; D gene unclear. Looked up from germline, CDR1 is LGHNA and CDR2 is YSLEER. V lost 0 bases and J lost 7, with 12 bases in between. The CDR3 contains 14 residues.

This clonotype occurred a few times. The chain carries TRBV28 and TRBJ1-4; D is undetermined. Looked up from germline, CDR1 is MDHEN and CDR2 is SYDVKM. V gave up 3 bases and J gave up 5 bases, with 13 bases separating them. The CDR3 has 15 residues. The CDR3 coding sequence is TGTGCCAGCAGTTTTCGGGCCGTTCAAAATGAAAAACTGTTTTTT. Translating it yields CASSFRAVQNEKLFF. Filled out from reference TRBV28 and TRBJ1-4, the complete variable domain reads DVKVTQSSRYLVKRTGEKVFLECVQDMDHENMFWYRQDPGLGLRLIYFSYDVKMKEKGDIPEGYSVSREKKERFSLILESASTNQTSMYLCASSFRAVQNEKLFFGSGTQLSVL.

This clonotype has a count of ten or more. V and J are TRBV25-1 and TRBJ2-7, with TRBD2 matching over 8 bases. The length of the CDR3 is 14 residues. V was pared by 2 bases and J by 0 bases, with 0 bases of the junction left unmatched. Per germline, CDR1 MGHDK and CDR2 SYGVNS. The CDR3 sequence is CASSEAGGSYEQYF. The CDR3 DNA follows: TGTGCCAGCAGTGAAGCGGGAGGCTCCTACGAGCAGTACTTC.

This chain connects TRBV12-3 or TRBV12-4 to TRBJ2-5; 9 nucleotides agree with TRBD2. The CDR3 is made up of 14 amino acids. V gave up 5 bases and J gave up 5 bases; unmatched junction bases: 6. The CDR3 region is CASSLGLARETQYF. In nucleotides, the CDR3 is TGTGCCAGCAGTCTAGGACTAGCGCGGGAGACCCAGTACTTC.

A few counts support this clonotype. V usage is TRBV7-7 and J usage is TRBJ2-1; 9 bases map to TRBD2. V dropped 6 bases and J dropped 6; count of bases not matched to a gene: 9. Per the germline V gene, CDR1 is SSHAT and CDR2 is FNYEAQ (reference sequence). This CDR3 region has 15 residues. This CDR3 reads CASSPGTSKGNEQFF. In DNA form, the CDR3 reads TGTGCCAGCAGTCCCGGGACTAGCAAGGGCAATGAGCAGTTCTTC.

V usage is TRBV6-1 and J usage is TRBJ1-1; 7 nucleotides agree with TRBD1. CDR1 MNHNS and CDR2 SASEGT come from the germline V gene. J lost 11 bases, V lost 8 bases, and 14 bases had no gene match. The CDR3 has 13 amino acids. The CDR3 DNA reads TGTGCCAGCGAAGAAAACAGGGGAGGGGGTGCTTTCTTT. Its translation is CASEENRGGGAFF.

This clonotype turned up a few times. The chain couples TRBV4-1 to TRBJ2-1; TRBD1 agrees at 7 bases. CDR1 is MGHRA, CDR2 YSYEKL, per germline. This CDR3 contains 16 residues. Trimming took 3 bases from V and 2 from J; bases not matched to a gene: 7. The CDR3 DNA sequence: TGCGCCAGCAGCCAGCTGACAGGGAAAACCTACAATGAGCAGTTCTTC. It is translated as CASSQLTGKTYNEQFF.

This clonotype came up many times. CDR3 bases: TGTGCCAGCAGTTACCCCCAGTTATGGACAAAGAACACTGAAGCTTTCTTT. Encoded protein: CASSYPQLWTKNTEAFF. This chain joins TRBV6-2 or TRBV6-3 and TRBJ1-1, with D possibly TRBD1 on 5 matching bases. The CDR3 length is 17 residues. Germline CDR1 and CDR2: MNHEY and SVGEGT. The V gene lost 2 bases and the J gene lost 1 base, with 17 bases spanning the gap.

This clonotype was recorded a few times. This rearrangement joins TRBV4-1 to TRBJ2-7; D gene ambiguous. Germline CDR1 and CDR2: MGHRA and YSYEKL. Trimming cost V 0 bases and J 4 bases, with 10 bases left between them. The CDR3 contains 14 residues. DNA of the CDR3: TGCGCCAGCAGCCAAGATCGCGTGCGTTACGAGCAGTACTTC. Translation: CASSQDRVRYEQYF.

The V and J genes are TRBV6-2 or TRBV6-3 and TRBJ2-7; 9 positions match TRBD1. The J segment lost 5 bases and the V segment lost 2 bases, leaving 10 bases of the junction unmatched. Per germline, CDR1 MNHEY and CDR2 SVGEGT. The CDR3 totals 16 residues. The CDR3 region is CASSYAGTGIIHEQYF. As DNA, the CDR3 is TGTGCCAGCAGTTACGCTGGGACAGGGATTATCCACGAGCAGTACTTC.

This clonotype has a handful of counts. The V and J genes are TRBV7-8 and TRBJ2-2; 7 bases map to TRBD2. Trimming at V came to 1 base and at J to 4 bases, leaving 3 bases not matched to a gene. This CDR3 contains 15 residues. Germline CDR1 reads SGHVS; CDR2 reads FQNEAQ. The CDR3 loop is CASSLVGGSTGELFF. CDR3 DNA: TGTGCCAGCAGCTTAGTGGGGGGGTCCACCGGGGAGCTGTTTTTT.

DNA for the CDR3: TGTGCCAGCAGCTCGGGACCACGCACAGATACGCAGTATTTT. Its protein product is CASSSGPRTDTQYF. The rearrangement joins TRBV7-2 to TRBJ2-3, with D perhaps being TRBD1 or TRBD2 (5 bases each). Germline assignment: CDR1 SGHTA and CDR2 FQGNSA. There are 14 residues in the CDR3. The V gene lost 4 bases and the J gene lost 1 base, with 9 bases spanning the gap.

This clonotype was seen a handful of times. The genes are TRBV20-1 and TRBJ1-4; the D gene is possibly TRBD1 (6 bases). Germline CDR1 reads DFQATT; CDR2 reads SNEGSKA (reference sequence). V was pared by 2 bases and J by 8 bases, with 21 bases between. This CDR3 contains 16 residues. The DNA for the CDR3 is TGCAGTGCTAGAAAAGAGCATGCAGGGGAACGAGAAAAACTGTTTTTT. This gives the protein CSARKEHAGEREKLFF.

This clonotype was counted only a few times. The rearrangement joins TRBV28 to TRBJ1-6; D ambiguous. V was pared by 1 base and J by 9 bases, with 19 bases between. The CDR3 totals 17 residues. From germline, CDR1 is MDHEN and CDR2 SYDVKM. The DNA for the CDR3 is TGTGCCAGCAGTTTATCGGGATTCCCCTTAGGAAGTTCACCCCTCCACTTT. Its translation is CASSLSGFPLGSSPLHF.

This clonotype was observed many times. The V call is TRBV5-5, the J call TRBJ2-1; D is ambiguous. In germline, CDR1 is SGHKS, CDR2 YYEKEE (reference sequence). V gave up 3 bases and J gave up 7 bases, with 11 bases separating them. The length of the CDR3 is 13 residues. CDR3 coding DNA: TGTGCCAGCAGCTGGAACGAGGAAAATGAGCAGTTCTTC. This encodes CASSWNEENEQFF. Complete variable domain (other parts from reference TRBV5-5 and TRBJ2-1): DAGVTQSPTHLIKTRGQQVTLRCSPISGHKSVSWYQQVLGQGPQFIFQYYEKEERGRGNFPDRFSARQFPNYSSELNVNALLLGDSALYLCASSWNEENEQFFGPGTRLTVL.

This clonotype was picked up a small number of times. V gene TRBV7-2 combines with J gene TRBJ2-1, with 10 bases identical to TRBD2. Germline V gene lookup returns CDR1 SGHTA and CDR2 FQGNSA. With 7 bases clipped from V and 4 bases from J, the junction kept 10 bases outside the gene matches. CDR3 length: 16 residues. CDR3 bases: TGTGCCAGCACCTTCGCGAGCGGGGGGGCTTACAATGAGCAGTTCTTC. Its protein is CASTFASGGAYNEQFF.

V gene TRBV29-1 combines with J gene TRBJ2-3, with TRBD2 matching 7 bases. CDR1 is SQVTM and CDR2 is ANQGSEA in the germline V gene. V was clipped by 5 bases and J by 3 bases; unmatched bases: 8. There are 14 residues in the CDR3. The CDR3 bases are TGCAGCGTTTTCGGGAGCGGGAAAACAGATACGCAGTATTTT. It encodes CSVFGSGKTDTQYF.

The V gene is TRBV12-3 or TRBV12-4, the J gene TRBJ2-1, with a possible D match to TRBD1 (6 bases). The V end was cut by 5 bases, the J end by 1 base, with 12 bases between. The CDR3 sequence is 15 residues long. The CDR3 spells CASSVLQGSYNEQFF. DNA for the CDR3: TGTGCCAGCAGTGTACTACAGGGATCCTACAATGAGCAGTTCTTC.

The rearrangement uses TRBV7-2 and TRBJ2-5; the match to TRBD2 covers 11 bases. This CDR3 spans 14 amino acids. The germline gives CDR1 SGHTA, CDR2 FQGNSA. The V gene end was trimmed by 5 bases and the J gene end by 5 bases; junction bases not matched to a gene: 4. The CDR3: CASSTASGRETQYF. The CDR3 DNA reads as TGTGCCAGCAGCACCGCTAGCGGGAGGGAGACCCAGTACTTC.

The V gene is TRBV28, the J gene TRBJ2-7; 11 bases fit TRBD2. The V gene end was trimmed by 7 bases and the J gene end by 2 bases; junction bases not matched to a gene: 4. Per germline, CDR1 MDHEN and CDR2 SYDVKM. CDR3 length: 14 residues. The CDR3 bases are TGTGCCAGCACCGGGACTAGCGGTACCTACGAGCAGTACTTC. This gives the protein CASTGTSGTYEQYF.

This clonotype was seen a handful of times. This chain connects TRBV27 to TRBJ2-3; D may be TRBD2 (6 bases). Germline V gives CDR1 MNHEY, CDR2 SMNVEV (reference sequence). The CDR3 length is 14 residues. Trimming stripped 6 bases from V and 9 bases from J, with 19 bases between. The CDR3 loop is CASRLTTSSGTQYF. The CDR3 bases are TGTGCCAGCAGACTGACGACTAGTTCGGGGACGCAGTATTTT.

This chain uses TRBV4-3 with TRBJ2-6; D remains unclear. This CDR3 is 14 amino acids long. V was shortened by 0 bases and J by 11 bases, with 11 bases between the two germline ends. CDR1 and CDR2 (germline): LGHNA, YSLEER. CDR3 loop: CASSQDISVDVLTF. The CDR3 coding sequence is TGCGCCAGCAGCCAAGATATTTCCGTCGACGTCCTGACTTTC.

The J gene is TRBJ1-5, the V gene TRBV2; D remains ambiguous. The ends were cut back, 1 base at V and 4 bases at J, with 11 bases in the middle. The CDR3 totals 15 residues. Germline V CDR1 and CDR2: SNHLY, FYNNEI. The CDR3 spells CASSEEHIINQPQHF. The CDR3 DNA follows: TGTGCCAGCAGTGAAGAGCACATTATTAATCAGCCCCAGCATTTT.

The chain links TRBV4-1 to TRBJ2-5; TRBD1 aligns across 9 bases. Germline CDR1 MGHRA, CDR2 YSYEKL. V was clipped by 2 bases and J by 3 bases; unmatched bases: 7. This CDR3 region has 16 residues. CDR3 bases: TGCGCCAGCAGCCAACTAGCCGGGACAGGGAAAGAGACCCAGTACTTC. Its protein is CASSQLAGTGKETQYF.

This clonotype occurred many times. This chain links TRBV7-6 with TRBJ2-3; D remains ambiguous. The CDR3 sequence is 12 residues long. V was pared by 2 bases and J by 6 bases, with 6 bases between. The germline V gene has CDR1 SGHVS and CDR2 FNYEAQ. CDR3 nucleotide sequence: TGTGCCAGCAGCTTACGAGCGGATACGCAGTATTTT. Its protein is CASSLRADTQYF.

The chain joins TRBV11-1 to TRBJ2-7; 9 positions match TRBD1. J lost 5 bases, V lost 1 base, and 18 bases had no gene match. This CDR3 has 19 amino acids. Germline V gives CDR1 SGHAT, CDR2 FQDESV (reference sequence). The CDR3 spells CASSLGFGSWDREEDEQYF. CDR3 nucleotide sequence: TGTGCCAGCAGCTTAGGTTTCGGTAGTTGGGACAGGGAGGAGGACGAGCAGTACTTC.